This TCR beta chain was captured by sequencing in a study of T cell changes during pregnancy in multiple sclerosis. Using immunoSEQ multiplex PCR, the repertoire was profiled, and TCRdb retains in-frame clones only, with some absent. The table records about 44,000 clones, 88% of them present only once. Material: CD8+ T cells from peripheral blood mononuclear cells, obtained after pregnancy. The clonotype originates from a female donor in good health, enrolled as a control in a pregnancy study.

The CDR3 DNA follows: TGTGCCAGTAGTATCGGGACACAACCATACAATGAGCAGTTCTTC. It is translated as CASSIGTQPYNEQFF. The chain recombines TRBV19 with TRBJ2-1, with D tentatively TRBD1 (6 bases). Trimming cost V 3 bases and J 4 bases, with 13 bases left between them. The germline CDR1 and CDR2 sequences are LNHDA and SQIVND (reference sequence). The CDR3 is 15 amino acids.